This T cell receptor (beta chain) originates from a study of blood T cell repertoires in COVID-19. Study context: Specimens from acute and convalescent COVID-19 originated in the United States, Italy and Spain. Sample material is recorded as cDNA or gDNA derived from T cells, B-cell-depleted T cells, or PBMCs.

Germline CDR1 and CDR2: MNHNY and SVGAGI (reference sequence). The CDR3 spans 15 residues. V was clipped by 11 bases and J by 1 base, with 20 bases between them. The protocol was immunoSEQ multiplex PCR, while the TCRdb copy is restricted to in-frame clones and leaves out a portion. The sample comprises tens of thousands of clones, more than 65% of which are singletons, and around 0.91% rests with the top ten. This TCR derives from a woman aged 70-85 years with acute or convalescent COVID-19. The rearrangement joins TRBV6-6 to TRBJ2-5; perhaps TRBD2 as D (5 bases). Source material: peripheral blood. The CDR3 protein is CAAKRNPEAQETQYF. DNA for the CDR3: TGTGCCGCCAAACGGAATCCGGAGGCCCAAGAGACCCAGTACTTC.